Each of the 27 T cell receptor beta chains below was sequenced from the same sample in a study of CDR3 diversity in severe acne. TCRdb reanalysed the PCR reads using MiXCR and keeps one entry per CDR3 protein. The data show 89,000 or so distinct CDR3 sequences, about half seen once. The sample taken for sequencing was blood. These receptor sequences come from a male donor in good health, serving as a control.

This clonotype was observed many times. The V and J genes are TRBV25-1 and TRBJ1-6; D unclear. Germline V gene sequence: CDR1 MGHDK, CDR2 SYGVNS. V was trimmed by 3 bases and J by 0 bases, leaving 12 bases between them. There are 17 residues in the CDR3. The CDR3 coding sequence is TGTGCCAGCAGTGACCTGAGGAATTCCTCCTATAATTCACCCCTCCACTTT. Encoded protein: CASSDLRNSSYNSPLHF.

About this clonotype itself: Given a much more abundant clone one base away, this may be a read error. Given the absence of the conserved phenylalanine or tryptophan at the CDR3 end, a read error is likely. The chain links TRBV5-5 to TRBJ2-2; 7 positions match TRBD2. Germline CDR1 is SGHKS and CDR2 is YYEKEE (reference sequence). V trimming: 2 bases; J trimming: 7 bases; junction bases outside the gene matches: 8. The CDR3 totals 15 residues. The CDR3 nucleotides are TGTGCCAGCAGCTTTGATCGGGGGGAGGACGGGGAGCTGTTTCTT. The encoded protein is CASSFDRGEDGELFL.

This chain joins TRBV20-1 and TRBJ2-1; D is perhaps TRBD1 (5 bases). Trimming stripped 6 bases from V and 13 bases from J, with 16 bases between. The CDR3 runs to 11 residues. Germline values: CDR1 DFQATT, CDR2 SNEGSKA (reference sequence). CDR3 DNA sequence: TGCAGTGCCTCCCACGAGACAGCCCAGTTCTTC. Encoded protein: CSASHETAQFF.

This clonotype was seen only once. CDR3 bases: TGTGCCAGCAGGGGGACAGGGGCCATTCAGTACTTC. Translated, it gives CASRGTGAIQYF. V is TRBV2 and J is TRBJ2-7; 10 positions match TRBD1. The assigned J gene may be wrong: the sequence end matches TRBJ2-4 better. The CDR3 sequence is 12 residues long. Germline V lookup: CDR1 SNHLY, CDR2 FYNNEI.

There are many counts of this clonotype. V is TRBV20-1 and J is TRBJ2-4; possible D gene TRBD2, 6 bases. Germline V gene sequence: CDR1 DFQATT, CDR2 SNEGSKA (reference sequence). The V gene lost 1 base and the J gene lost 3 bases, with 22 bases spanning the gap. The CDR3 spans 18 residues. The CDR3 nucleotides read TGCAGTGCTAGAGGGGCAGGGAGGAGTGAGGTTGTCAAAAACATTCAGTACTTC. Residues: CSARGAGRSEVVKNIQYF.

V is TRBV28 and J is TRBJ1-1; D is undetermined. This CDR3 spans 13 amino acids. Per the germline V gene, CDR1 is MDHEN and CDR2 is SYDVKM. The germline V and J ends were trimmed by 3 bases and 0 bases, with 5 bases remaining between them. The CDR3 protein is CASSLPLNTEAFF. The DNA of the CDR3 is TGTGCCAGCAGTTTGCCGTTGAACACTGAAGCTTTCTTT.

This chain uses TRBV6-5 with TRBJ1-1, with TRBD1 matching 9 bases. V gave up 5 bases and J gave up 0 bases; unmatched junction bases: 4. CDR1 is MNHEY and CDR2 is SVGAGI in the germline V gene. The CDR3 length is 15 residues. CDR3 loop: CASSTDRGMNTEAFF. CDR3 DNA sequence: TGTGCCAGCAGTACGGACAGGGGAATGAACACTGAAGCTTTCTTT.

The chain carries TRBV27 and TRBJ2-5; D is unclear. Germline CDR1 reads MNHEY; CDR2 reads SMNVEV (reference sequence). The V end lost 6 bases, the J end lost 7 bases, and 3 bases lay between the germline ends. This CDR3 has 9 residues. CDR3 in amino acids: CASRRTQYF. The CDR3 nucleotides read TGTGCCAGCAGGAGGACCCAGTACTTC.

V usage is TRBV2 and J usage is TRBJ1-2; 10 bases align to TRBD1. This CDR3 comprises 12 residues. The germline V gene has CDR1 SNHLY and CDR2 FYNNEI. In DNA, the CDR3 is TGTGCTCGCTGGACAGGGGGTGAAGGCTACACCTTC. Encoded protein: CARWTGGEGYTF.

The chain employs TRBV12-3 or TRBV12-4 and TRBJ2-7, with TRBD1 matching over 8 bases. This CDR3 contains 13 residues. The trim removed 5 bases at V and 5 bases at J, leaving 5 bases unmatched. The DNA of the CDR3 is TGTGCCAGCAGTCAGGGGGCTAGCGACGAGCAGTACTTC. Protein sequence: CASSQGASDEQYF.

This clonotype was observed once. V is TRBV7-9 and J is TRBJ1-2; 9 bases align to TRBD1. Trimming cost V 5 bases and J 8 bases; bases outside gene matches: 15. The length of the CDR3 is 16 residues. Germline V gene data show CDR1 as SEHNR and CDR2 as FQNEAQ (reference sequence). CDR3: CASSLIPRTGVKGYTF. In nucleotides, the CDR3 is TGTGCCAGCAGCCTCATACCCCGGACAGGGGTGAAGGGCTACACCTTC.

This clonotype has ten or more counts. V usage is TRBV4-1 and J usage is TRBJ1-6, with 10 bases lining up with TRBD1. J was trimmed by 15 bases and V by 5 bases; bases with no gene match: 4. This CDR3 has 12 amino acids. CDR1 is MGHRA and CDR2 is YSYEKL in the germline V gene. This CDR3 is CASSGQGEVLHF. CDR3 nucleotide sequence: TGCGCCAGCAGCGGACAGGGGGAAGTCCTCCACTTT.

This chain links TRBV3-1 with TRBJ2-3; 12 nucleotides line up with TRBD2. The length of the CDR3 is 17 residues. The ends lost 4 bases at V and 1 base at J; junction bases unmatched: 6. Germline CDR1 reads LGHDT; CDR2 reads YNNKEL (reference sequence). Here the CDR3 reads CASSPLTSGRCTDTQYF. In DNA, the CDR3 is TGTGCCAGCAGCCCCTTGACTAGCGGGAGATGCACAGATACGCAGTATTTT.

About this clonotype itself: Being one base from a much bigger clone, this may be a read error. V and J are TRBV7-9 and TRBJ2-1; D uncertain. Germline assignment: CDR1 SEHNR and CDR2 FQNEAQ (reference sequence). The CDR3 runs to 12 residues. The V and J ends lost 5 bases and 8 bases respectively, with 10 bases between them. The CDR3 DNA sequence: TGTGCCAGCAGCCCCCTGTTGCATGAGCAGTTCTTC. This encodes CASSPLLHEQFF.

The table lists this clonotype with many counts. The rearrangement joins TRBV6-6 to TRBJ2-3, with a possible D match to TRBD2 (5 bases). The length of the CDR3 is 17 residues. Trimming pared 0 bases from V and 6 bases from J, leaving 19 bases between. Germline assignment: CDR1 MNHNY and CDR2 SVGAGI (reference sequence). In DNA, the CDR3 is TGTGCCAGCAGTTACTCGTCTGAGGGATCTAGCTTCGATACGCAGTATTTT. It codes for CASSYSSEGSSFDTQYF.

V gene TRBV29-1 combines with J gene TRBJ1-1; 8 bases fit TRBD1. V lost 7 bases, J lost 7 bases, and 8 bases stayed unmatched. There are 12 residues in the CDR3. Germline CDR1 reads SQVTM; CDR2 reads ANQGSEA. In DNA, the CDR3 is TGCAGCGCGAGGGGACAGGAGCTTGAAGCTTTCTTT. Its protein product is CSARGQELEAFF.

The chain employs TRBV12-3 or TRBV12-4 and TRBJ2-1; 10 bases agree with TRBD1. CDR3 size: 13 residues. Germline trimming cut 5 bases from V and 9 bases from J; bases unmatched to any gene: 4. The CDR3 region is CASSKGQGSEQFF. CDR3 in DNA: TGTGCCAGCAGTAAGGGACAGGGGAGTGAGCAGTTCTTC.

This chain links TRBV27 with TRBJ1-1; no clear D. The germline V and J ends were trimmed by 6 bases and 4 bases, with 9 bases remaining between them. Germline V gene sequence: CDR1 MNHEY, CDR2 SMNVEV (reference sequence). The CDR3 loop spans 12 amino acids. The CDR3 region is CASSSDGTEAFF. As DNA, the CDR3 is TGTGCCAGCAGCTCAGACGGCACTGAAGCTTTCTTT.

In regard to this clonotype: A much bigger clone sits one base away, suggesting this may be a read error. The chain links TRBV15 to TRBJ1-5; possible D gene TRBD1, 5 bases. Germline V CDR1 and CDR2: LNHNV, YYDKDF (reference sequence). This CDR3 comprises 15 residues. The chain's CDR3 is CAASTTVNLNQPQHF. The CDR3, as DNA: TGTGCCGCCAGCACGACAGTGAACCTCAATCAGCCCCAGCATTTT. Variable domain in full (rest from reference TRBV15 and TRBJ1-5): DAMVIQNPRYQVTQFGKPVTLSCSQTLNHNVMYWYQQKSSQAPKLLFHYYDKDFNNEADTPDNFQSRRPNTSFCFLDIRSPGLGDTAMYLCAASTTVNLNQPQHFGDGTRLSIL.

The chain has TRBV20-1 and TRBJ1-5; D remains unclear. V was shortened by 1 base and J by 6 bases, with 16 bases between the two germline ends. The CDR3 is made up of 15 amino acids. In germline, CDR1 is DFQATT, CDR2 SNEGSKA (reference sequence). CDR3 in DNA: TGCAGTGCTAGAGCGCTGTGGGGAGATGTTCAGCCCCAGCATTTT. This translates into CSARALWGDVQPQHF.

On this clonotype itself: Germline is not matched at one junction end, which may reflect a read error. The rearrangement links TRBV10-3 to TRBJ1-1; D not resolved. From germline, CDR1 is ENHRY and CDR2 SYGVKD. The CDR3 has 14 amino acids. DNA for the CDR3: TGTGCCATCAGTGCGCGGGAAATGAACACTGAGGCTTTCTTT. Protein product: CAISAREMNTEAFF.

Comments on this clonotype: Sequence at one end of the junction differs from germline and may be a read error. The V and J genes are TRBV2 and TRBJ2-7, with TRBD2 matching 8 bases. Looked up from germline, CDR1 is SNHLY and CDR2 is FYNNEI. The CDR3 sequence is 15 residues long. CDR3 sequence: CASSLDTSGSYEQYF. The CDR3 DNA reads TGCGCCAGCAGCTTGGACACTAGCGGTTCCTACGAGCAGTACTTC.

The chain has TRBV6-2 or TRBV6-3 and TRBJ2-7, with D uncertain. The germline V and J ends were trimmed by 2 bases and 2 bases, with 10 bases remaining between them. The CDR3 extends over 14 amino acids. Germline values: CDR1 MNHEY, CDR2 SVGEGT. CDR3 region: CASSYDTEPYEQYF. CDR3 in DNA: TGTGCCAGCAGTTACGACACCGAACCCTACGAGCAGTACTTC.

With respect to this clonotype: This may stem from a read error, because a much larger clone lies one nucleotide away. The chain employs TRBV3-1 and TRBJ2-7; either TRBD1 or TRBD2 may fit D (6 bases each). CDR3 length: 13 amino acids. From germline, CDR1 is LGHDT and CDR2 YNNKEL (reference sequence). The CDR3 spells CASSLGGSDERYF. DNA of the CDR3: TGTGCCAGCAGCCTAGGGGGGTCCGACGAGCGGTACTTC.

A few counts support this clonotype. The chain links TRBV2 to TRBJ2-5; D gene unclear. Trimming cost V 3 bases and J 5 bases, with 4 bases left between them. Germline values: CDR1 SNHLY, CDR2 FYNNEI. CDR3 length: 11 residues. The CDR3 loop is CASSDWETQYF. The CDR3 DNA follows: TGTGCCAGCAGTGACTGGGAGACCCAGTACTTC. Drawing the rest from reference TRBV2 and TRBJ2-5, the complete variable domain is EPEVTQTPSHQVTQMGQEVILRCVPISNHLYFYWYRQILGQKVEFLVSFYNNEISEKSEIFDDQFSVERPDGSNFTLKIRSTKLEDSAMYFCASSDWETQYFGPGTRLLVL.

This clonotype was observed at least ten times. The gene calls are TRBV20-1 and TRBJ1-1; TRBD1 aligns across 8 bases. The germline V gene has CDR1 DFQATT and CDR2 SNEGSKA (reference sequence). CDR3 size: 16 residues. V shed 2 bases and J 3 bases; nucleotides not matched to a gene: 11. CDR3 nucleotide sequence: TGCAGTGCTAGACCAACTCCAGGGGGCTCGGACACTGAAGCTTTCTTT. Protein: CSARPTPGGSDTEAFF.

This clonotype was seen just once. The junction departs from germline at one end; a sequencing error may be responsible. This chain uses TRBV11-2 with TRBJ1-4; D is unclear. Germline CDR1 and CDR2: SGHAT and FQNNGV. CDR3 length: 16 residues. The chain's CDR3 is CAGSLKNGTTNEKLFF. The CDR3 DNA sequence: TGTGCCGGCAGCTTGAAAAACGGGACAACTAATGAAAAACTGTTTTTT.